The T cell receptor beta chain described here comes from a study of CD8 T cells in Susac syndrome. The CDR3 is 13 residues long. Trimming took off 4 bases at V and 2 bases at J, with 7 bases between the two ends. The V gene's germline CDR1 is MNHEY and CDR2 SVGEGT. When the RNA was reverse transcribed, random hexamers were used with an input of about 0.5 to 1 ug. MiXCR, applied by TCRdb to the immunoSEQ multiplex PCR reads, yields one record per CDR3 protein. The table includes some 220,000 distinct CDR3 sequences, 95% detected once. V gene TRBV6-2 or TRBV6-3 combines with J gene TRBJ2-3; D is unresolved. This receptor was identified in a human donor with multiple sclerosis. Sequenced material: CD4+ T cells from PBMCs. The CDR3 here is CASSSVDTDTQYF. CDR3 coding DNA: TGTGCCAGCAGTTCGGTGGACACAGATACGCAGTATTTT.